The rows below give T cell receptor beta chains drawn from one sample of a study of T cells in Graves' hyperthyroidism and ophthalmopathy. TCRdb re-derived calls from the multiplex PCR reads in MiXCR, one entry per CDR3 protein. Of more than 500,000 distinct CDR3 sequences listed, roughly 15% are singletons. Input material: blood. The source of these receptors is a woman aged 40-49 years with Graves' hyperthyroidism. Both conserved end residues are part of each CDR3. Fields, in order: clone size, J gene, V gene, D gene, CDR3 DNA, CDR3 protein. The D gene is left open where the match is weak. Clone size, where shown, is once, few, many, or a class for clones that have expanded.

clone size: NA; J gene: TRBJ2-2; V gene: TRBV28; D gene: NA; CDR3 DNA: TGTGCCAGCAGGATACATGAGAACACCGGGGAGCTGTTTTTT; CDR3 protein: CASRIHENTGELFF
clone size: many; J gene: TRBJ2-1; V gene: TRBV6-2/TRBV6-3; D gene: TRBD2; CDR3 DNA: TGTGCCAGCAAATCTGAGCGGGAGGCTTACAATGAGCAGTTCTTC; CDR3 protein: CASKSEREAYNEQFF
clone size: many; J gene: TRBJ2-3; V gene: TRBV20-1; D gene: TRBD1; CDR3 DNA: TGCAGTGTCACGGGACAGGGGCCAGATACGCAGTATTTT; CDR3 protein: CSVTGQGPDTQYF
clone size: many; J gene: TRBJ1-1; V gene: TRBV28; D gene: NA; CDR3 DNA: TGTGCCAGCAGTTTACCCCAATTGTCGAACACTGAAGCTTTCTTT; CDR3 protein: CASSLPQLSNTEAFF
clone size: many; J gene: TRBJ2-7; V gene: TRBV6-2/TRBV6-3; D gene: TRBD2; CDR3 DNA: TGTGCCAGCAGCCGTAGGACTAGCGGGTACTTCTCCTACGAGCAGTACTTC; CDR3 protein: CASSRRTSGYFSYEQYF
clone size: many; J gene: TRBJ2-1; V gene: TRBV11-3; D gene: NA; CDR3 DNA: TGTGCCAGCAGCTCCGGGACAGAGCAGTTCTTC; CDR3 protein: CASSSGTEQFF
clone size: many; J gene: TRBJ1-2; V gene: TRBV2; D gene: NA; CDR3 DNA: TGTGCCAGCAGTGAAGCGAGAACAGCCTATGGCTACACCTTC; CDR3 protein: CASSEARTAYGYTF
clone size: NA; J gene: TRBJ2-7; V gene: TRBV3-1; D gene: TRBD2; CDR3 DNA: TGTGCCAGCAGCCAGAGTAGCGGGACCCTTGGCGAGCAGTACTTC; CDR3 protein: CASSQSSGTLGEQYF
clone size: many; J gene: TRBJ2-1; V gene: TRBV28; D gene: NA; CDR3 DNA: TGTGCCAGCAGCTCTGGGAGTAGTGAGCAGTTCTTC; CDR3 protein: CASSSGSSEQFF
clone size: NA; J gene: TRBJ1-1; V gene: TRBV28; D gene: NA; CDR3 DNA: TGTGCCAGTGAATTAGTCTCTGGTATCCACTCTGAAGCTTTCTTT; CDR3 protein: CASELVSGIHSEAFF
clone size: many; J gene: TRBJ2-5; V gene: TRBV7-6; D gene: TRBD2; CDR3 DNA: TGTGCCAGCAGCTTAGAAGCGGGAAGTGGGCAAGAGACCCAGTACTTC; CDR3 protein: CASSLEAGSGQETQYF
clone size: NA; J gene: TRBJ2-5; V gene: TRBV7-8; D gene: NA; CDR3 DNA: TGTGCCAGCAGCGGTGACAGGATGGAGACCCAGTACTTC; CDR3 protein: CASSGDRMETQYF
clone size: NA; J gene: TRBJ1-5; V gene: TRBV14; D gene: NA; CDR3 DNA: TGTGCCAGCAGCCAAGATGTTGTCTCGATAAGGGGCAATCAGCCCCAGCATTTT; CDR3 protein: CASSQDVVSIRGNQPQHF
clone size: many; J gene: TRBJ1-5; V gene: TRBV24-1; D gene: TRBD1; CDR3 DNA: TGTGCCACCAGTGATTTGCCGGGACAGGAGGATCAGCCCCAGCATTTT; CDR3 protein: CATSDLPGQEDQPQHF
clone size: many; J gene: TRBJ1-1; V gene: TRBV7-2; D gene: NA; CDR3 DNA: TGTGCCAGCAGCTTAGAACAGATCGCGTTTGCCGAAGCTTTCTTT; CDR3 protein: CASSLEQIAFAEAFF
clone size: many; J gene: TRBJ2-5; V gene: TRBV12-3/TRBV12-4; D gene: NA; CDR3 DNA: TGTGCCAGCAGTTTGGGAGGTAAAGAGACCCAGTACTTC; CDR3 protein: CASSLGGKETQYF
clone size: many; J gene: TRBJ2-1; V gene: TRBV12-3/TRBV12-4; D gene: TRBD2; CDR3 DNA: TGTGCCAGCAGTATGGGACTAGCGGGATCCTACAATGAGCAGTTCTTC; CDR3 protein: CASSMGLAGSYNEQFF
clone size: many; J gene: TRBJ1-6; V gene: TRBV7-8; D gene: NA; CDR3 DNA: TGTGCCAGCAGCTTAGACGGCAGTGGGAATTCACCCCTCCACTTT; CDR3 protein: CASSLDGSGNSPLHF
clone size: many; J gene: TRBJ1-1; V gene: TRBV5-1; D gene: NA; CDR3 DNA: TGCGCCAGCAGCCTTCGAGGGAGTACTGAAGCTTTCTTT; CDR3 protein: CASSLRGSTEAFF
clone size: many; J gene: TRBJ2-7; V gene: TRBV20-1; D gene: TRBD2; CDR3 DNA: TGCAGTGCTAGAGTTGACGGGAGGACATCCTACGAGCAGTACTTC; CDR3 protein: CSARVDGRTSYEQYF
clone size: many; J gene: TRBJ2-7; V gene: TRBV4-1; D gene: TRBD1; CDR3 DNA: TGCGCCAGCAGCCAACTCCCGGGACAGGGGGCGCTCTCCTACGAGCAGTACTTC; CDR3 protein: CASSQLPGQGALSYEQYF
clone size: many; J gene: TRBJ1-5; V gene: TRBV3-1; D gene: NA; CDR3 DNA: TGTGCCAGCAGCCAAGGAGGACCCCAGCATTTT; CDR3 protein: CASSQGGPQHF
clone size: few; J gene: TRBJ2-2; V gene: TRBV7-3; D gene: TRBD2; CDR3 DNA: TGTGCCAGCAGCGCTTGGGGCGGGAGGACCGGGGAGCTGTTTTTT; CDR3 protein: CASSAWGGRTGELFF